This T cell receptor (beta chain) comes out of a study of neoadjuvant anti-PD-1 for oral cavity cancer. In this sample, this clone turned up once. J gave up 3 bases and V 6 bases, and 7 bases lay outside the gene matches. The CDR3 has 15 amino acids. CDR1 is SGHRS and CDR2 is YFSETQ in the germline V gene. Clones were sequenced by immunoSEQ multiplex PCR, and TCRdb holds only the in-frame ones, with some missing. This sample has 75,000 or so clones, with around 80% found just once. This specimen consisted of PBMCs, obtained before nivolumab (anti-PD-1) treatment. This sequence originates from a person between 35 and 79 years old with oral cavity squamous cell carcinoma. The V and J genes are TRBV5-1 and TRBJ2-5; 11 positions agree with TRBD2. The CDR3 protein is CASNPHSGREETQYF. For the CDR3, the DNA is TGCGCCAGCAATCCACATAGCGGGAGGGAAGAGACCCAGTACTTC.